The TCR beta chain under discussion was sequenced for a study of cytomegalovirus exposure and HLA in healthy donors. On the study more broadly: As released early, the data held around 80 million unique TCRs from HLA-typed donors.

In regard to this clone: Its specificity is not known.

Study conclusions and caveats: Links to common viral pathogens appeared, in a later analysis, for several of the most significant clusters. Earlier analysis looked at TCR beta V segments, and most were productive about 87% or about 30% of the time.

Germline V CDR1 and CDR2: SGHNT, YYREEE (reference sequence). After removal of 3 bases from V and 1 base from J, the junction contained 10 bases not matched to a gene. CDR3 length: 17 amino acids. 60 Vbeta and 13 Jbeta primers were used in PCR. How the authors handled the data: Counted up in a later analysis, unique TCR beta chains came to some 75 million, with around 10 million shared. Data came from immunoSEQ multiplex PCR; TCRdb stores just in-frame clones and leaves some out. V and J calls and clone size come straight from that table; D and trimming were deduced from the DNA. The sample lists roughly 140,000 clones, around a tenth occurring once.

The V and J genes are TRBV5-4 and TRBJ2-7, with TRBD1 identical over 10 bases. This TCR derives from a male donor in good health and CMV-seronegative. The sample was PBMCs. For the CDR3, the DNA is TGTGCCAGCAGCTCCGGTCCGGGACAGGGGCCTTCCTACGAGCAGTACTTC. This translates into CASSSGPGQGPSYEQYF.